Listed below are T cell receptor beta chains from one sample, sequenced in a study of cytomegalovirus exposure and HLA in healthy donors. Assay: immunoSEQ multiplex PCR; the TCRdb copy retains only in-frame clones and omits some. The data hold roughly 150,000 clones, with 85% to 95% observed a single time. The sample consisted of PBMCs. The receptor source for this set is a man between 18 and 29 years old in good health and CMV-seropositive. CDR3s include the opening cysteine and the closing phenylalanine or tryptophan. D genes are given only for firm matches. Clone size appears in some rows only: once, few, many, or a class for an expanded clone.

v_gene	j_gene	abundance	d_gene	CDR3aa	CDR3nt
TRBV2	TRBJ2-5	.	TRBD2	CASSGLAGPQETQYF	TGTGCCAGCAGTGGGCTAGCGGGCCCACAAGAGACCCAGTACTTC
TRBV30	TRBJ1-5	once	.	CAWEGGVNQPQHF	TGTGCCTGGGAAGGAGGGGTCAATCAGCCCCAGCATTTT
TRBV5-4	TRBJ2-7	.	TRBD1	CASSRGQKENEQYF	TGTGCCAGCAGCCGGGGACAGAAGGAAAACGAGCAGTACTTC
TRBV5-1	TRBJ2-1	.	TRBD1	CASSWYRGSSYNEQFF	TGCGCCAGCAGCTGGTACAGGGGGAGCTCCTACAATGAGCAGTTCTTC
TRBV4-2	TRBJ2-5	.	TRBD2	CASSQGRGGETQYF	TGTGCCAGCAGCCAAGGGCGGGGGGGAGAGACCCAGTACTTC
TRBV6-1	TRBJ1-3	.	.	CAGGANSGNTIYF	TGTGCCGGGGGGGCGAACTCTGGAAACACCATATATTTT
TRBV19	TRBJ1-4	.	TRBD1	CASSSRTGRKGTNEKLFF	TGTGCCAGTAGTAGCCGGACAGGGCGGAAAGGGACTAATGAAAAACTGTTTTTT
TRBV27	TRBJ2-5	.	TRBD2	CASSFLGLAGETQYF	TGTGCCAGCAGTTTTCTGGGACTAGCGGGAGAGACCCAGTACTTC
TRBV5-1	TRBJ2-5	.	TRBD1	CASSFFGTGEGETQYF	TGCGCCAGCAGCTTTTTCGGGACAGGGGAGGGAGAGACCCAGTACTTC
TRBV9	TRBJ2-1	.	.	CASSPSAVHNEQFF	TGTGCCAGCAGCCCGAGCGCGGTCCACAATGAGCAGTTCTTC
TRBV23-1	TRBJ1-4	.	TRBD1	CASSQSPTGGSLQFIEKLFF	TGCGCCAGCAGTCAATCTCCGACAGGGGGATCATTGCAGTTTATAGAAAAACTGTTTTTT
TRBV29-1	TRBJ2-3	.	TRBD2	CSGLGAGGVTDTQYF	TGCAGCGGCCTGGGGGCGGGGGGCGTCACAGATACGCAGTATTTT
TRBV21-1	TRBJ2-3	.	.	CASSKANAQGIGRAPDTQYF	TGTGCCAGCAGCAAAGCCAACGCACAGGGAATCGGGAGGGCCCCGGATACGCAGTATTTT
TRBV2	TRBJ2-1	.	TRBD2	CASSSGRAIEQFF	TGTGCCAGCAGTTCGGGGAGGGCCATTGAGCAGTTCTTC
TRBV7-2	TRBJ2-3	few	TRBD2	CASSLAASGTTDTQYF	TGTGCCAGCAGCTTAGCTGCTAGCGGGACCACAGATACGCAGTATTTT
TRBV5-1	TRBJ1-1	.	.	CASSFPTTGKASEAFF	TGCGCCAGCAGCTTTCCTACCACAGGGAAGGCCTCTGAAGCTTTCTTT
TRBV5-1	TRBJ2-4	.	.	CASSLVGETGNIQYF	TGCGCCAGCAGCTTGGTTGGAGAAACGGGAAACATTCAGTACTTC
TRBV7-9	TRBJ2-7	.	TRBD2	CASSPGTSGRASREQYF	TGTGCCAGCAGCCCCGGGACTAGCGGGAGGGCGTCGAGGGAGCAGTACTTC
TRBV28	TRBJ2-7	.	TRBD2	CASSFLASGGDYYEQYF	TGTGCCAGCAGTTTCTTGGCTTCCGGGGGGGACTACTACGAGCAGTACTTC
TRBV28	TRBJ2-5	.	.	CASSERVETQYF	TGTGCCAGCAGTGAGAGGGTGGAGACCCAGTACTTC
TRBV28	TRBJ2-6	.	.	CASTTQGRGGANVLTF	TGTGCCAGCACCACACAGGGTCGGGGTGGGGCCAACGTCCTGACTTTC
TRBV12-2	TRBJ2-3	.	.	CASRLGGSTDTQYF	TGTGCAAGTCGCTTAGGCGGGAGCACAGATACGCAGTATTTT
TRBV13	TRBJ2-1	.	TRBD2	CASSLVGTSSDEQFF	TGTGCCAGCAGCTTAGTTGGGACTAGTTCGGATGAGCAGTTCTTC